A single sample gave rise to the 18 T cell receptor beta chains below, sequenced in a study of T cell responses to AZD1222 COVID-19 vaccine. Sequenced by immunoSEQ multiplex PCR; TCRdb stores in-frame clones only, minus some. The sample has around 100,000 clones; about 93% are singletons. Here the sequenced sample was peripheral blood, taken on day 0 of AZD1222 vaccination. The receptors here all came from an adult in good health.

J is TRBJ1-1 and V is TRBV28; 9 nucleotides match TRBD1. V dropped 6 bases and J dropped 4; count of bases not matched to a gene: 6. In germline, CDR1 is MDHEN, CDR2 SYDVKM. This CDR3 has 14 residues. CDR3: CASSTGQGSTEAFF. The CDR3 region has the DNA TGTGCCAGCAGCACCGGACAGGGGAGCACTGAAGCTTTCTTT.

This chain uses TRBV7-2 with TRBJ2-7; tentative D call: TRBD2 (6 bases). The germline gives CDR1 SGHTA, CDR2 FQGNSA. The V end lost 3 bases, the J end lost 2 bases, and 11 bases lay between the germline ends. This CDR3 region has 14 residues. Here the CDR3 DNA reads TGTGCCAGCAGCTTGTATAGCGGCACCTACGAGCAGTACTTC. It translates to CASSLYSGTYEQYF.

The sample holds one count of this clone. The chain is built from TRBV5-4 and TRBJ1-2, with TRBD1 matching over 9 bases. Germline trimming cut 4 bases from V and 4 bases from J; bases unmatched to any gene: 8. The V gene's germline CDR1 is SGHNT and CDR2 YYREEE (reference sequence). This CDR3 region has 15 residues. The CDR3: CASSPTGGAGYGYTF. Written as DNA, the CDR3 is TGTGCCAGCAGCCCTACAGGGGGCGCGGGCTATGGCTACACCTTC. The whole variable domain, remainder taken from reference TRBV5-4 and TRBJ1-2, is ETGVTQSPTHLIKTRGQQVTLRCSSQSGHNTVSWYQQALGQGPQFIFQYYREEENGRGNFPPRFSGLQFPNYSSELNVNALELDDSALYLCASSPTGGAGYGYTFGSGTRLTVV.

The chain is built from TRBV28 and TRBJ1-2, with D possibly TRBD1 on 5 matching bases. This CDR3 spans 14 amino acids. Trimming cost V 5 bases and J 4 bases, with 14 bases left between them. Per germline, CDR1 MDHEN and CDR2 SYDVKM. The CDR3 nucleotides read TGTGCCAGCAGTATGGGGCAGGGCTTCTATGGCTACACCTTC. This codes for CASSMGQGFYGYTF.

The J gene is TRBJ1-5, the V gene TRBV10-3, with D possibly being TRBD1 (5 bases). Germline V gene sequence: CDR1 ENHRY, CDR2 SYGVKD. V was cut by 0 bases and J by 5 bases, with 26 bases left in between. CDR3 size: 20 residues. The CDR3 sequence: CAISESISLPGEYPDQPQHF. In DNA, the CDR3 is TGTGCCATCAGTGAGTCGATCAGTCTACCGGGGGAGTACCCTGATCAGCCCCAGCATTTT.

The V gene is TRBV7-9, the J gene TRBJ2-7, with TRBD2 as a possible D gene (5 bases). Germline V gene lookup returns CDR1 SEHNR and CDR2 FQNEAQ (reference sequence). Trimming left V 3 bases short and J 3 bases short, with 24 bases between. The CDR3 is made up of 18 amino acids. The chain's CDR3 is CASSFPTRASRKNYEQYF. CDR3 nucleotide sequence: TGTGCCAGCAGCTTCCCGACGCGGGCTAGCCGGAAAAACTACGAGCAGTACTTC.

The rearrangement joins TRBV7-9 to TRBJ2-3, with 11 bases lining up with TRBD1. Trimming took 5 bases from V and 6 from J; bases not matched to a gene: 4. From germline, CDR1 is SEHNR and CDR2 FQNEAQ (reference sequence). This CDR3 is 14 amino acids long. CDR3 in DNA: TGTGCCAGCAGCGGGGGACAGGGGGGCGATACGCAGTATTTT. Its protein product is CASSGGQGGDTQYF.

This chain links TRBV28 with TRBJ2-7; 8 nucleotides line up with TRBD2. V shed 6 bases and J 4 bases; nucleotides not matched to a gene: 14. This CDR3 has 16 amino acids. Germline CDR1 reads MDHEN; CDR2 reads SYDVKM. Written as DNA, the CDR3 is TGTGCCAGCAGCCCTGGGGAGAAGCGGGAGAGTTACGAGCAGTACTTC. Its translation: CASSPGEKRESYEQYF.

CDR3 coding DNA: TGTGCCAGCAGTGCCACAGGGGGCCCTCAGCCCCAGCATTTT. Its translation: CASSATGGPQPQHF. V is TRBV6-4 and J is TRBJ1-5, with 9 positions matching TRBD1. The germline CDR1 and CDR2 sequences are MRHNA and SNTAGT. The CDR3 covers 14 residues. The ends lost 4 bases at V and 6 bases at J; junction bases unmatched: 4.

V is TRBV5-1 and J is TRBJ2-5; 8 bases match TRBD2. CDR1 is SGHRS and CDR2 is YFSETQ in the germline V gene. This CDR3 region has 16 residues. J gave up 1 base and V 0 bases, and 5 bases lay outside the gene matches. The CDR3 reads CASSLGVAGRQETQYF. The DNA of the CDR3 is TGCGCCAGCAGCTTGGGGGTAGCGGGACGCCAAGAGACCCAGTACTTC.

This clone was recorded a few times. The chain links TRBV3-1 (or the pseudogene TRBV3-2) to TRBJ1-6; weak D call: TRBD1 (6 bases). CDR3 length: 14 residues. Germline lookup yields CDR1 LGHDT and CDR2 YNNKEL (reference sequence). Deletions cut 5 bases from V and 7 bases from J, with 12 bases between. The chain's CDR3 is CASSFRGWNSPLHF. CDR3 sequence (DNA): TGTGCCAGCAGCTTCAGGGGCTGGAATTCACCCCTCCACTTT.

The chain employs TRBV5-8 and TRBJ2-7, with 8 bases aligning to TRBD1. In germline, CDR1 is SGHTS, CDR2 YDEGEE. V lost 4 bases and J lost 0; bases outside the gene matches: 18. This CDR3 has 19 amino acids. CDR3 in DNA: TGTGCCAGCAGCCGCCTAGGTGGTTGGGGACAGGCTATCTCCTACGAGCAGTACTTC. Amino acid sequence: CASSRLGGWGQAISYEQYF.

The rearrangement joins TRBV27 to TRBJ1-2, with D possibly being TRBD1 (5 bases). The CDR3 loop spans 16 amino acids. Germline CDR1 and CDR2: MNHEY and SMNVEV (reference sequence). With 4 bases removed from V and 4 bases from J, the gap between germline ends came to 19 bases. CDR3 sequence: CASSSNNQGSPYGYTF. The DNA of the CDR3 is TGTGCCAGCAGTTCGAATAACCAGGGTTCGCCCTATGGCTACACCTTC.

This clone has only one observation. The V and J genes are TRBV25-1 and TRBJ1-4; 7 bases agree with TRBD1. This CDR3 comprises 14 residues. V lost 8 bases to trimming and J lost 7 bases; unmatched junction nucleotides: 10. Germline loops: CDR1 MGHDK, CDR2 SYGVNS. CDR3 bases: TGTGCCAGCCTCCGGACAGGTCTCACTGAAAAACTGTTTTTT. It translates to CASLRTGLTEKLFF.

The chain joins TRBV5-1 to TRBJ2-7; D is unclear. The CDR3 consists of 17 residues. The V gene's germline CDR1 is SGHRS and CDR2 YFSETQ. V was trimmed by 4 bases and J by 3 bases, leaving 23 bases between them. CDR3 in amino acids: CASSDGGSPSPGYEQYF. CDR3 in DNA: TGCGCCAGCAGCGATGGTGGGTCTCCGTCCCCCGGCTACGAGCAGTACTTC.

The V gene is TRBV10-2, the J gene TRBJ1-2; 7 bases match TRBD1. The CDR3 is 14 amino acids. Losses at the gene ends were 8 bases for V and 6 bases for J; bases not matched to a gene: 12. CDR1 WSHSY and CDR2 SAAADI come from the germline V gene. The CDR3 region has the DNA TGCGCCAGCGGGACCGAGACAGGGTCCAATGGCTACACCTTC. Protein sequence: CASGTETGSNGYTF.

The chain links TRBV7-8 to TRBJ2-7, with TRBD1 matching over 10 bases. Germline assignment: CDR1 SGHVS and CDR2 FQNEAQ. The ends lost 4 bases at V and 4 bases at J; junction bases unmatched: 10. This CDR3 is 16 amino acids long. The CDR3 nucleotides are TGTGCCAGCAGCTATGGCAGGGACAGGGGAGTATACGAGCAGTACTTC. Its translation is CASSYGRDRGVYEQYF.

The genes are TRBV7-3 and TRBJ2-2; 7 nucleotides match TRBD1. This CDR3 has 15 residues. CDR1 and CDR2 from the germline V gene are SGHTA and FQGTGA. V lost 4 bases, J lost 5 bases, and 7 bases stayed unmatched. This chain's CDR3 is CASSSATGRTGELFF. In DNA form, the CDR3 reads TGTGCCAGCAGCTCCGCGACAGGGCGGACCGGGGAGCTGTTTTTT. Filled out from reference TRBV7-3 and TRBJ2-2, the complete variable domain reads GAGVSQTPSNKVTEKGKYVELRCDPISGHTALYWYRQSLGQGPEFLIYFQGTGAADDSGLPNDRFFAVRPEGSVSTLKIQRTERGDSAVYLCASSSATGRTGELFFGEGSRLTVL.